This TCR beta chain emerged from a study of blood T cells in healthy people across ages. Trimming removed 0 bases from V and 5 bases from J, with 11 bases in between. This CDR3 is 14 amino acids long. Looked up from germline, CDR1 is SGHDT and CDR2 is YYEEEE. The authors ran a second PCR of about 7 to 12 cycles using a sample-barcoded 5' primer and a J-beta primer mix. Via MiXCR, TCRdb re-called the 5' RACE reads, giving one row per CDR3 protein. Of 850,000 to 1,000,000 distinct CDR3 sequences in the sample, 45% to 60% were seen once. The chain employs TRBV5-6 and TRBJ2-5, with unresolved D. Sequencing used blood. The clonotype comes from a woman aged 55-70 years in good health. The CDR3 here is CASSLGLRGETQYF. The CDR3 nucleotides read TGTGCCAGCAGCTTGGGGCTACGCGGCGAGACCCAGTACTTC. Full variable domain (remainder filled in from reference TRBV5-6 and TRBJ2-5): DAGVTQSPTHLIKTRGQQVTLRCSPKSGHDTVSWYQQALGQGPQFIFQYYEEEERQRGNFPDRFSGHQFPNYSSELNVNALLLGDSALYLCASSLGLRGETQYFGPGTRLLVL.